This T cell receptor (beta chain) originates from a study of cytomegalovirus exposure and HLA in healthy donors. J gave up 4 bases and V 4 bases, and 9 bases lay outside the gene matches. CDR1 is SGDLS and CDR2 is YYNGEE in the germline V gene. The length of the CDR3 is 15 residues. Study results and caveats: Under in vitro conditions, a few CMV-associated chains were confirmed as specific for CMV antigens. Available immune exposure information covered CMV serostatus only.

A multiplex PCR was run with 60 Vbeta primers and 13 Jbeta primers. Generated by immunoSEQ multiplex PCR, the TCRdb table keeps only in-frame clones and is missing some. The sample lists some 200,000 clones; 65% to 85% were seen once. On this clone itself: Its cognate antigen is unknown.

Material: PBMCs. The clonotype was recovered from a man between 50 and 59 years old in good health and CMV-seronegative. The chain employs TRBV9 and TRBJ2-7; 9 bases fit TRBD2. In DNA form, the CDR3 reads TGTGCCAGCAGCTTCGGGACTAGCACATCGTACGAGCAGTACTTC. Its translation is CASSFGTSTSYEQYF.